In this sample, the clone carrying this T cell receptor beta chain turned up many times. This sample stems from a study of T cells in Graves' hyperthyroidism and ophthalmopathy. CDR3 length equals 17 residues. The ends lost 6 bases at V and 2 bases at J; junction bases unmatched: 5. Using 10 ml of fresh peripheral blood, PBMCs were prepared. The source material, RNA transcripts, was used to amplify TCR beta CDR3 regions. Carried out on the TCR CDR3, a first-round RT-PCR used the HTBI primer set. Each CDR3 protein is one row after TCRdb ran MiXCR on the multiplex PCR reads. Of approximately 370,000 distinct CDR3 sequences detected, about a sixth appear once; the ten largest clones hold 34%.

The chain carries TRBV12-3 or TRBV12-4 and TRBJ2-2; 14 bases fit TRBD2. This receptor was obtained from a woman aged 25 to 39 with Graves' hyperthyroidism that later progressed to Graves' ophthalmopathy. Material: blood. In nucleotides, the CDR3 is TGTGCCAGCAGCTCGGGACTAGCGGGGGTTAACACCGGGGAGCTGTTTTTT. Protein: CASSSGLAGVNTGELFF.